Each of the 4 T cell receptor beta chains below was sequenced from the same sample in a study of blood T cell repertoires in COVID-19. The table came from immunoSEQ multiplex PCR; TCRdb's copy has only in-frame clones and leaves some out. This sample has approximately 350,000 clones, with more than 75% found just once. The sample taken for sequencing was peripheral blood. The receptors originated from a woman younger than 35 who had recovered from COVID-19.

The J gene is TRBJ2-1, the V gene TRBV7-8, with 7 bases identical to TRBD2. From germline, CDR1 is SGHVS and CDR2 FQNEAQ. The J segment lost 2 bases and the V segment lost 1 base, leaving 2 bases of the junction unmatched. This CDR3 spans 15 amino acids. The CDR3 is CASSLERGAYNEQFF. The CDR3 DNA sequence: TGTGCCAGCAGCTTAGAGCGGGGCGCCTACAATGAGCAGTTCTTC.

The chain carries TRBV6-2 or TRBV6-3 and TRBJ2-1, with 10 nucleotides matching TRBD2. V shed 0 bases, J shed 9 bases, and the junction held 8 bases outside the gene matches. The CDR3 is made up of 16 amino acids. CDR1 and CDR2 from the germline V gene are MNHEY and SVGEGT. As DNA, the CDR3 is TGTGCCAGCAGTTACTCGAGGCTAGCGGGAGCCGGTGAGCAGTTCTTC. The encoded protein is CASSYSRLAGAGEQFF.

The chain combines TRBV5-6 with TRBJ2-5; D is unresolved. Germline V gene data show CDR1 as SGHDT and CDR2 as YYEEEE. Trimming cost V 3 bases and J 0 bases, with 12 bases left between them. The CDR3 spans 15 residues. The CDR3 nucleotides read TGTGCCAGCAGCTCCCCGCAGGCGTACCAAGAGACCCAGTACTTC. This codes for CASSSPQAYQETQYF.

Here the CDR3 reads CRIAGPDTQYF. CDR3 sequence (DNA): TGCAGGATAGCGGGACCAGATACGCAGTATTTT. The chain uses TRBV20-1 and TRBJ2-3; 8 positions match TRBD2. The CDR3 length is 11 residues. Germline V lookup: CDR1 DFQATT, CDR2 SNEGSKA (reference sequence).